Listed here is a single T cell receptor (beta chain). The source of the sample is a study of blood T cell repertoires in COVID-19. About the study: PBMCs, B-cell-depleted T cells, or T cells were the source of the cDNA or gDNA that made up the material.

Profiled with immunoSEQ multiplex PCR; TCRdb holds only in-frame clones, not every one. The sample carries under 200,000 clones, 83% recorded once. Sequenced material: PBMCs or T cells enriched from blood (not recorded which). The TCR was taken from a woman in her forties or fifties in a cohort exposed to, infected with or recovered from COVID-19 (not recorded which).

CDR3 sequence reads: CASSLRGFGTGYPDTQYF. The CDR3 DNA reads as TGTGCCAGCAGTCTCCGGGGATTCGGGACAGGGTATCCAGATACGCAGTATTTT. The rearrangement links TRBV2 to TRBJ2-3; 9 positions agree with TRBD1. V shed 5 bases, J shed 4 bases, and the junction held 16 bases outside the gene matches. Germline CDR1 is SNHLY and CDR2 is FYNNEI. The CDR3 covers 18 residues.